This T cell receptor beta chain was recorded in a study of blood T cell repertoires in COVID-19. TCRdb keeps only in-frame clones here, not all; method: immunoSEQ multiplex PCR. The sample gives roughly 340,000 clones, roughly 86% of which show up once; roughly 2% is in the top ten. This CDR3 comprises 15 residues. Looked up from germline, CDR1 is SGDLS and CDR2 is YYNGEE. V was trimmed by 4 bases and J by 0 bases, leaving 11 bases between them. Cohorts were based on clinical histories the participants reported. This receptor was obtained from a man aged 40-49 years in a cohort exposed to, infected with or recovered from COVID-19 (not recorded which). This chain joins TRBV9 and TRBJ1-3; D not certain. Specimen: PBMCs or T cells enriched from blood (not recorded which). The CDR3 protein is CASSPQRSSGNTIYF. CDR3 bases: TGTGCCAGCAGCCCCCAGAGGAGCTCTGGAAACACCATATATTTT.